The source of this T cell receptor beta chain is a study of OX40 agonist ivuxolimab in advanced cancers. Turning to the study itself: Mean age around 60 years, range about 20 to 79; just over 80% male.

The repertoire was sequenced with immunoSEQ multiplex PCR; TCRdb's copy has only in-frame clones and lacks some. Of 90,000 to 120,000 clones detected, under 95% appear once; the ten largest clones hold approximately 1.3%. This CDR3 has 15 residues. Deletions cut 2 bases from V and 3 bases from J, with 14 bases between. The germline V gene encodes CDR1 MNHEY and CDR2 SVGAGI. The chain couples TRBV6-5 to TRBJ2-7; D is uncertain. This sample comprised CD4+ or CD8+ T cells sorted from blood, obtained in a trial of the OX40 agonist ivuxolimab. The clonotype comes from an adult with an advanced solid tumor such as melanoma, head and neck, liver or kidney cancer. DNA of the CDR3: TGTGCCAGCAGTTACGCGACATCTCCGGGCTACGAGCAGTACTTC. It specifies CASSYATSPGYEQYF.